The TCR beta chain described here comes from a study of blood T cell repertoires in COVID-19. Data came from immunoSEQ multiplex PCR; TCRdb stores just in-frame clones and leaves some out. The sample holds about 17,000 clones; under 90% are singletons and the top ten take about 15%. The CDR3 contains 13 residues. Trimming cost V 3 bases and J 6 bases, with 11 bases left between them. The V gene's germline CDR1 is SGHTA and CDR2 FQGNSA. This chain uses TRBV7-2 with TRBJ1-1; D is ambiguous. Sequencing used peripheral blood. This sequence originates from a human donor with active COVID-19. The donor label of this sample is uncertain. CDR3 residues: CASSFAYSAEAFF. CDR3 sequence (DNA): TGTGCCAGCAGCTTCGCATATAGTGCTGAAGCTTTCTTT.